These 16 T cell receptor beta chains were all obtained from the same sample, sequenced in a study of radiation and T cells in renal cell carcinoma. The table came from immunoSEQ multiplex PCR; TCRdb's copy has only in-frame clones and leaves some out. The sample holds 150,000 or so clones; about 88% are singletons and the top ten take about 12%. The time point: baseline pretreatment blood. Treatment: 15 Gy SBRT to primary tumor, nephrectomy 4 weeks later. The specimen comprised blood, sampled from a patient whose treatment included radiotherapy and nephrectomy. These receptors came from a woman aged 50 to 65 with renal cell carcinoma.

The chain carries TRBV4-2 and TRBJ1-2; unclear D gene. From germline, CDR1 is LGHNA and CDR2 YNFKEQ. The V end was cut by 0 bases, the J end by 2 bases, with 10 bases between. The CDR3 runs 15 residues. The CDR3 region has the DNA TGTGCCAGCAGCCAAGATCTGGGCGGGAACTATGGCTACACCTTC. As protein: CASSQDLGGNYGYTF.

This sequence joins TRBV2 and TRBJ1-2, with D perhaps TRBD1 (5 bases). Germline values: CDR1 SNHLY, CDR2 FYNNEI. V lost 4 bases to trimming and J lost 2 bases, with 11 bases between them. The CDR3 spans 14 residues. The CDR3 DNA follows: TGTGCCAGCAGTGCTGGCAGGGCGAACTATGGCTACACCTTC. This sequence encodes CASSAGRANYGYTF.

The chain has TRBV6-5 and TRBJ2-1; D gene unclear. This CDR3 comprises 15 residues. The V gene lost 0 bases and the J gene lost 4 bases, with 10 bases spanning the gap. Germline-derived CDR1 and CDR2 are MNHEY and SVGAGI. The CDR3 DNA follows: TGTGCCAGCAGTTACTCGAGGCTAGGATACAATGAGCAGTTCTTC. Translating gives CASSYSRLGYNEQFF.

In DNA form, the CDR3 reads TGTGCCAGCGAAAGTGGGGCAACTCGAGGCACCGGGGAGCTGTTTTTT. It codes for CASESGATRGTGELFF. V usage is TRBV2 and J usage is TRBJ2-2, with a possible D match to TRBD1 (5 bases). CDR1 is SNHLY and CDR2 is FYNNEI in the germline V gene. The V end was cut by 8 bases, the J end by 4 bases, with 20 bases between. This CDR3 has 16 amino acids. The entire variable domain, with the rest obtained from reference TRBV2 and TRBJ2-2, is as follows: EPEVTQTPSHQVTQMGQEVILRCVPISNHLYFYWYRQILGQKVEFLVSFYNNEISEKSEIFDDQFSVERPDGSNFTLKIRSTKLEDSAMYFCASESGATRGTGELFFGEGSRLTVL.

This clone was seen only once. This sequence joins TRBV6-6 and TRBJ1-2; D is perhaps TRBD1 (6 bases). Trimming took off 0 bases at V and 3 bases at J, with 14 bases between the two ends. The CDR3 is 16 amino acids. Germline lookup yields CDR1 MNHNY and CDR2 SVGAGI (reference sequence). Here the CDR3 DNA reads TGTGCCAGCAGTTACTCGAGCCGGGGGCCATACTATGGCTACACCTTC. Translating it yields CASSYSSRGPYYGYTF.

The chain combines TRBV7-3 with TRBJ1-2, with a tentative D call TRBD1 (5 bases). The CDR3 is 14 residues long. V was shortened by 5 bases and J by 8 bases, with 18 bases between the two germline ends. Looked up from germline, CDR1 is SGHTA and CDR2 is FQGTGA. As DNA, the CDR3 is TGTGCCAGCAGCCCCCAACCTCAGGGTTCCGGCTACACCTTC. This encodes CASSPQPQGSGYTF.

The V and J genes are TRBV6-6 and TRBJ1-2; D unclear. V lost 2 bases and J lost 3, with 13 bases in between. This CDR3 is 15 amino acids long. CDR1 is MNHNY, CDR2 SVGAGI, per germline (reference sequence). The CDR3 protein is CASSYPNPVDYGYTF. The CDR3 DNA sequence: TGTGCCAGCAGTTACCCCAACCCAGTCGACTATGGCTACACCTTC.

V usage is TRBV5-1 and J usage is TRBJ2-2; 10 bases are a match to TRBD2. The germline gives CDR1 SGHRS, CDR2 YFSETQ. The junction had 5 bases not matched to a gene; V was cut back by 0 bases and J by 6 bases. This CDR3 has 16 amino acids. The CDR3 protein is CASSLGLAGEAGELFF. The CDR3 DNA follows: TGCGCCAGCAGCTTGGGGCTAGCGGGAGAGGCCGGGGAGCTGTTTTTT.

The chain uses TRBV5-6 and TRBJ1-3; D unclear. The V and J ends lost 2 bases and 0 bases respectively, with 9 bases between them. The CDR3 has 15 residues. Germline assignment: CDR1 SGHDT and CDR2 YYEEEE. CDR3 DNA sequence: TGTGCCAGCAGCTTCCCTGACCCCTCTGGAAACACCATATATTTT. This codes for CASSFPDPSGNTIYF. Looking up the rest from reference TRBV5-6 and TRBJ1-3 gives the full variable domain: DAGVTQSPTHLIKTRGQQVTLRCSPKSGHDTVSWYQQALGQGPQFIFQYYEEEERQRGNFPDRFSGHQFPNYSSELNVNALLLGDSALYLCASSFPDPSGNTIYFGEGSWLTVV.

The chain is built from TRBV7-9 and TRBJ1-1; D might be TRBD1 (5 bases). Germline-derived CDR1 and CDR2 are SEHNR and FQNEAQ (reference sequence). With 4 bases removed from V and 2 bases from J, the gap between germline ends came to 8 bases. CDR3 length: 13 amino acids. DNA for the CDR3: TGTGCCAGCAGCTCCCAGGGTAACACTGAAGCTTTCTTT. Residues: CASSSQGNTEAFF.

The chain combines TRBV7-9 with TRBJ1-2; D is unresolved. V was cut by 3 bases and J by 7 bases, with 9 bases left in between. Germline V gene sequence: CDR1 SEHNR, CDR2 FQNEAQ (reference sequence). The CDR3 totals 12 residues. The CDR3 here is CASSFQTAGYTF. The CDR3, as DNA: TGTGCCAGCAGCTTCCAGACGGCTGGCTACACCTTC.

Here the CDR3 DNA reads TGTGCCAGTAGTAGCCAAGGGGGGGATGAGCAGTTCTTC. Its translation: CASSSQGGDEQFF. The V and J genes are TRBV19 and TRBJ2-1; tentatively, D is TRBD2 (7 bases). Trimming removed 4 bases from V and 8 bases from J, with 12 bases in between. Germline V lookup: CDR1 LNHDA, CDR2 SQIVND (reference sequence). This CDR3 is built from 13 residues.

This chain links TRBV19 with TRBJ2-6, with D possibly being TRBD2 (5 bases). Looked up from germline, CDR1 is LNHDA and CDR2 is SQIVND (reference sequence). V lost 4 bases to trimming and J lost 0 bases, with 13 bases between them. The CDR3 extends over 17 amino acids. Here the CDR3 reads CASSTRRGDSGANVLTF. The DNA of the CDR3 is TGTGCCAGTAGTACCCGTCGGGGAGACTCTGGGGCCAACGTCCTGACTTTC.

The gene calls are TRBV25-1 and TRBJ2-7; D call uncertain. This CDR3 comprises 14 residues. In germline, CDR1 is MGHDK, CDR2 SYGVNS. V lost 3 bases and J lost 6, with 15 bases in between. The CDR3 loop is CASSDPRFSGEQYF. The CDR3 DNA follows: TGTGCCAGCAGTGATCCTCGATTCTCAGGCGAGCAGTACTTC.

The chain combines TRBV6-6 with TRBJ2-3; 11 nucleotides align to TRBD2. V dropped 0 bases and J dropped 4; count of bases not matched to a gene: 3. Germline V gene data show CDR1 as MNHNY and CDR2 as SVGAGI (reference sequence). The CDR3 is 16 amino acids. CDR3 in DNA: TGTGCCAGCAGTTACTCGACTAGCGGGGCAGCAGATACGCAGTATTTT. Translated: CASSYSTSGAADTQYF.

This chain uses TRBV27 with TRBJ2-3; 9 nucleotides align to TRBD2. Trimming took 4 bases from V and 1 from J; bases not matched to a gene: 3. The V gene's germline CDR1 is MNHEY and CDR2 SMNVEV (reference sequence). The CDR3 totals 15 residues. CDR3 sequence (DNA): TGTGCCAGCAGTTCCCAGCGGGGGGGCACAGATACGCAGTATTTT. The encoded protein is CASSSQRGGTDTQYF.